Listed here are 9 T cell receptor beta chains from one sample, sequenced in a study of molecular identifiers for immune sequencing clone quantification. MiXCR was run by TCRdb on the PCR reads, yielding one entry per CDR3 protein. There are over 50,000 distinct CDR3 sequences in the sample; just over 35% occur only once, and around 4% lies in the top ten. The sequencing input was naive CD8+ T cells from blood, with Jurkat cell RNA spiked in. Subset noted: FACS-sorted CD8+CD4-CCR7+CD45RA+ naive T cells. These TCRs come from a human donor in good health. Some libraries in this study had Jurkat cell RNA spiked in.

The sample holds a few counts of this clonotype. This chain joins TRBV27 and TRBJ2-5; tentative D call: TRBD2 (5 bases). The ends were cut back, 2 bases at V and 4 bases at J, with 17 bases in the middle. The CDR3 sequence is 16 residues long. Germline CDR1 MNHEY, CDR2 SMNVEV (reference sequence). CDR3 region: CASSLIRAGVGETQYF. CDR3 DNA: TGTGCCAGCAGTTTAATTCGGGCCGGGGTGGGAGAGACCCAGTACTTC.

This clonotype came up a few times. The genes are TRBV12-3 or TRBV12-4 and TRBJ2-1; 8 nucleotides line up with TRBD1. With V trimmed by 6 bases and J by 2 bases, 3 bases remained unmatched. The CDR3 runs 14 residues. CDR3 residues: CASSRTGPYNEQFF. CDR3 sequence (DNA): TGTGCCAGCAGCCGGACAGGGCCCTACAATGAGCAGTTCTTC.

Worth noting for this clonotype: The CDR3 does not end in the conserved phenylalanine or tryptophan, so this is likely a read error. The rearrangement uses TRBV6-4 and TRBJ1-5; D remains unclear. The CDR3 length is 10 residues. Germline CDR1 MRHNA, CDR2 SNTAGT. The ends were cut back, 7 bases at V and 8 bases at J, with 6 bases in the middle. CDR3 amino acids: CASNPEPQHY. DNA for the CDR3: TGTGCCAGCAATCCCGAGCCCCAGCATTAT.

This clonotype is medium-sized within its sample. The gene calls are TRBV14 and TRBJ2-5; D is ambiguous. This CDR3 comprises 15 residues. Germline V gene lookup returns CDR1 SGHDN and CDR2 FVKESK. With 0 bases removed from V and 1 base from J, the gap between germline ends came to 9 bases. CDR3 protein: CASSQDLARQETQYF. DNA of the CDR3: TGTGCCAGCAGCCAAGATCTGGCACGCCAAGAGACCCAGTACTTC.

There are many counts of this clonotype. The genes are TRBV9 and TRBJ2-3, with unresolved D. This CDR3 contains 14 residues. From germline, CDR1 is SGDLS and CDR2 YYNGEE. V shed 3 bases and J shed 2 bases, with 10 bases lying between them. CDR3 loop: CASSEIADTDTQYF. CDR3 DNA sequence: TGTGCCAGCAGCGAGATAGCAGACACAGATACGCAGTATTTT.

The chain employs TRBV7-9 and TRBJ1-4, with D unclear. Per germline, CDR1 SEHNR and CDR2 FQNEAQ (reference sequence). The germline V and J ends were trimmed by 4 bases and 4 bases, with 10 bases remaining between them. The CDR3 covers 14 residues. The CDR3 protein is CASSSLGGNEKLFF. The CDR3 nucleotides are TGTGCCAGCAGCTCACTCGGCGGTAATGAAAAACTGTTTTTT.

This clonotype was found many times. The chain recombines TRBV20-1 with TRBJ2-3, with D hard to call. CDR1 is DFQATT and CDR2 is SNEGSKA in the germline V gene (reference sequence). The CDR3 is 11 residues long. V was cut by 6 bases and J by 6 bases, with 10 bases left in between. CDR3 in amino acids: CSAPTFDTQYF. Written as DNA, the CDR3 is TGCAGTGCCCCTACATTTGATACGCAGTATTTT.

Regarding this clonotype: A much larger clone sits a single nucleotide away, making a read error possible. The chain couples TRBV5-1 to TRBJ2-3, with D tentatively TRBD2 (6 bases). Germline lookup yields CDR1 SGHRS and CDR2 YFSETQ. This CDR3 has 16 amino acids. The CDR3 DNA follows: TGCGCCAGCAGCTTGGAAACTGCAACTAGCACAGATGCGCAGTATTTT. Protein sequence: CASSLETATSTDAQYF.

This rearrangement joins TRBV20-1 to TRBJ1-4; TRBD1 matches 11 bases. This CDR3 is built from 14 residues. Germline CDR1 is DFQATT and CDR2 is SNEGSKA (reference sequence). Trimming removed 2 bases from V and 10 bases from J; junction bases left unmatched: 6. The CDR3 reads CSARLGQGVGKLFF. The CDR3 DNA sequence: TGCAGTGCTAGACTGGGACAGGGGGTAGGAAAACTGTTTTTT.